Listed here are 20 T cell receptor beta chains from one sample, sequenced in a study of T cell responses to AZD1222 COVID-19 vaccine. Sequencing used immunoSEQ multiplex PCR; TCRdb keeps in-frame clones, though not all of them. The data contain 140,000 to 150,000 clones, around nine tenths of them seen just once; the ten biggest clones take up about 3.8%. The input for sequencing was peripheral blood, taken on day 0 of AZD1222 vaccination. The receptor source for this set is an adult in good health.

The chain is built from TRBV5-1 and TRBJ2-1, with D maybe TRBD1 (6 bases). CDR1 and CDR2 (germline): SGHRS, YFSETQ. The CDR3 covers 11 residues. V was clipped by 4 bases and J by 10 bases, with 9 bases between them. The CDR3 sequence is CASSPGTEQFF. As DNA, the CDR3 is TGCGCCAGCAGCCCCGGGACAGAGCAGTTCTTC.

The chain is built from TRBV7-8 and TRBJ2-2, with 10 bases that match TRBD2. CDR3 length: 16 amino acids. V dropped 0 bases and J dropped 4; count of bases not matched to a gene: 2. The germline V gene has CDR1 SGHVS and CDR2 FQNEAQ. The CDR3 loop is CASSLAASGSTGELFF. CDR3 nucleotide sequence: TGTGCCAGCAGCTTAGCGGCTAGCGGGAGCACCGGGGAGCTGTTTTTT.

For the CDR3, the DNA is TGTGCCAGCAGTTCAAACGACAGGGGCGGGCATCAGCCCCAGCATTTT. This gives the protein CASSSNDRGGHQPQHF. This sequence joins TRBV6-5 and TRBJ1-5; the match to TRBD1 covers 8 bases. The CDR3 extends over 16 amino acids. Losses at the gene ends were 4 bases for V and 5 bases for J; bases not matched to a gene: 10. Germline CDR1 and CDR2: MNHEY and SVGAGI.

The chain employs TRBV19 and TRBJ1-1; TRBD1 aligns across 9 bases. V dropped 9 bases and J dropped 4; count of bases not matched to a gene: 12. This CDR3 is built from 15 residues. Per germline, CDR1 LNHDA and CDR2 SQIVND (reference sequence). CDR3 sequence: CASNEYRGPRTEAFF. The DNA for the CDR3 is TGTGCCAGCAACGAATACAGGGGGCCTCGCACTGAAGCTTTCTTT.

The CDR3 reads CSARTSYEQYF. DNA of the CDR3: TGCAGTGCTAGGACGTCTTACGAGCAGTACTTC. The rearrangement uses TRBV20-1 and TRBJ2-7; D gene unclear. The CDR3 has 11 amino acids. Trimming took 3 bases from V and 4 from J, leaving 7 bases between them. From germline, CDR1 is DFQATT and CDR2 SNEGSKA (reference sequence).

The CDR3 DNA is TGTGCCAGCAGCTTACCGACAGCACTGAACACTGAAGCTTTCTTT. Encoded protein: CASSLPTALNTEAFF. The rearrangement uses TRBV11-2 and TRBJ1-1; D is perhaps TRBD1 (5 bases). V dropped 2 bases and J dropped 0 bases, with 10 bases sitting between them. CDR3 size: 15 residues. Germline CDR1 reads SGHAT; CDR2 reads FQNNGV.

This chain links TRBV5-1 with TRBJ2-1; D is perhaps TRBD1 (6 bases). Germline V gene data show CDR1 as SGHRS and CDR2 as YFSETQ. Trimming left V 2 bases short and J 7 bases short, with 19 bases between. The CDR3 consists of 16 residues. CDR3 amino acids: CASSLESFRGGNEQFF. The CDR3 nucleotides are TGCGCCAGCAGCTTAGAATCCTTCAGGGGTGGAAATGAGCAGTTCTTC.

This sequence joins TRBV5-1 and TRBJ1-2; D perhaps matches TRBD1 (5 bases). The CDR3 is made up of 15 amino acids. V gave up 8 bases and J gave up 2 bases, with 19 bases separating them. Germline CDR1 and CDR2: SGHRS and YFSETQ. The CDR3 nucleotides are TGCGCCAGTGGGGCAGGAGGGGCCTCAAACTATGGCTACACCTTC. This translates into CASGAGGASNYGYTF.

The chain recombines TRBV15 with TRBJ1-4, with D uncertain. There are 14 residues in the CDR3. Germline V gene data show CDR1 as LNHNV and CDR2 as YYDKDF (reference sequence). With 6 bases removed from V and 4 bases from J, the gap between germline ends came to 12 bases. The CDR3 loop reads CATSVSTFNEKLFF. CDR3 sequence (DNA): TGTGCCACCAGTGTCTCTACTTTTAATGAAAAACTGTTTTTT.

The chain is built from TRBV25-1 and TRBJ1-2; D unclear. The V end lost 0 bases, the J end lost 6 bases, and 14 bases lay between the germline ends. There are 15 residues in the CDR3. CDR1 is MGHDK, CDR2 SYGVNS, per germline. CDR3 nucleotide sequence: TGTGCCAGCAGTGAATATTTCGTCGGCATCCATGGCTACACCTTC. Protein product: CASSEYFVGIHGYTF.

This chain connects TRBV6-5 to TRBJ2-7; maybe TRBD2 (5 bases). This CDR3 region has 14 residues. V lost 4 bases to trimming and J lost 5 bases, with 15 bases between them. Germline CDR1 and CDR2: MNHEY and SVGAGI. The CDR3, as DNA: TGTGCCAGCAGTTCGGGAACCGGGATCAACGAGCAGTACTTC. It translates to CASSSGTGINEQYF.

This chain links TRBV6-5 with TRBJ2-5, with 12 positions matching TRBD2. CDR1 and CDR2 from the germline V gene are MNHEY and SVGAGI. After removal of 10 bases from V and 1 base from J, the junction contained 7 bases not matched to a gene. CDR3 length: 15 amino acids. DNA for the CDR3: TGTGCCAAAACCTTGGGACTAGCGGGCCAAGAGACCCAGTACTTC. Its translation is CAKTLGLAGQETQYF.

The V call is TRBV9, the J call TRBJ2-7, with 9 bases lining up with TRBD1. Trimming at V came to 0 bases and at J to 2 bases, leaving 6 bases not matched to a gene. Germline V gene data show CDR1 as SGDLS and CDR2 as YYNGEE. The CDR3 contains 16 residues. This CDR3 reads CASSVGQGQGTYEQYF. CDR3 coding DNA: TGTGCCAGCAGCGTAGGGCAAGGACAGGGGACCTACGAGCAGTACTTC.

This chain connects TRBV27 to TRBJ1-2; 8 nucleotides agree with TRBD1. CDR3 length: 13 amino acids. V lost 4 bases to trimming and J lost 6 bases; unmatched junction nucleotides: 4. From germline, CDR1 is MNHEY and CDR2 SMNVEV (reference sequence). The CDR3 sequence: CASSSQGVHGYTF. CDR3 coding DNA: TGTGCCAGCAGTTCACAGGGGGTCCATGGCTACACCTTC.

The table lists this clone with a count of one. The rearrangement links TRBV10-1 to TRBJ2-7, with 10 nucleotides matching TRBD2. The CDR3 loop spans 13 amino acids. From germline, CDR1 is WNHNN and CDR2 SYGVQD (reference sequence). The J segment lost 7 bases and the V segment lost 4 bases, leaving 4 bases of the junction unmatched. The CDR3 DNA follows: TGCGCCAGCAGTGCCCTAGCGGGAGAGGAGCAGTACTTC. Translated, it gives CASSALAGEEQYF.

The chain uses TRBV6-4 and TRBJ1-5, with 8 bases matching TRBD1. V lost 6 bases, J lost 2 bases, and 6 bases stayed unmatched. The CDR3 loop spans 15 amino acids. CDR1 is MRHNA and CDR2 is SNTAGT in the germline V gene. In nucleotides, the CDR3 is TGTGCCAGCAGGCCCGGGACAGGTCGCAATCAGCCCCAGCATTTT. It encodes CASRPGTGRNQPQHF.

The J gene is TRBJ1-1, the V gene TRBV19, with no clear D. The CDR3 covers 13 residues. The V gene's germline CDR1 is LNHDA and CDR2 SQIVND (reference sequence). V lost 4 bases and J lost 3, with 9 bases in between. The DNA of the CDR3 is TGTGCCAGTAGTACGACATCGTACACTGAAGCTTTCTTT. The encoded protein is CASSTTSYTEAFF.

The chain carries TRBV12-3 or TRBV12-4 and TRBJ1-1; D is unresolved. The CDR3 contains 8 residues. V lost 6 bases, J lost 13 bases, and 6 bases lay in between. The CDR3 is CASRMDFF. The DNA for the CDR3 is TGTGCCAGCAGAATGGATTTCTTT.

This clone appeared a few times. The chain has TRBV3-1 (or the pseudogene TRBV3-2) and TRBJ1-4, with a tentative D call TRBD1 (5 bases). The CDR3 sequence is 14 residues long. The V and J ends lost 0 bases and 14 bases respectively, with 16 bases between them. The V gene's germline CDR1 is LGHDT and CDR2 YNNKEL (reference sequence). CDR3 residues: CASSQDNGGVGLFF. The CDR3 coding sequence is TGTGCCAGCAGCCAAGATAACGGAGGGGTGGGGCTGTTTTTT.

CDR3 DNA: TGTGCCAGCAGTTGGAGGGGTGGAAATGAAAAACTGTTTTTT. Protein: CASSWRGGNEKLFF. V gene TRBV27 combines with J gene TRBJ1-4; tentatively, D is TRBD1 (5 bases). Germline values: CDR1 MNHEY, CDR2 SMNVEV (reference sequence). The CDR3 runs 14 residues. The germline V and J ends were trimmed by 4 bases and 5 bases, with 11 bases remaining between them.